This T cell receptor (beta chain) was profiled in a study of Ad26.COV2.S vaccination and SARS-CoV-2 variants. Study-level background: Within the COV1001 Ad26.COV2.S trial arm, the donor was enrolled.

Treatment of the sample: over 15 received Ad26.COV2.S at low or high dose, single or two shots; five or six received placebo; per-sample allocation not given. Vaccine and placebo recipients were sampled on day 63 after the first injection. V gave up 3 bases and J gave up 2 bases, with 11 bases separating them. Germline V gives CDR1 MNHEY, CDR2 SVGEGT. The CDR3 sequence is 14 residues long. The method was immunoSEQ multiplex PCR; TCRdb's version includes in-frame clones alone and lacks a portion of them. Of around 300,000 clones detected, around 90% appear once; the ten largest clones hold 6.4%. Material: peripheral blood, obtained in a trial of Ad26.COV2.S vaccine versus placebo. This sequence originates from a person aged 18 to 65 who received the Ad26.COV2.S COVID-19 vaccine or a placebo. J is TRBJ2-7 and V is TRBV6-2 or TRBV6-3; perhaps TRBD2 as D (6 bases). This chain's CDR3 is CASSYNRETYEQYF. The CDR3 DNA reads TGTGCCAGCAGTTATAACCGGGAGACCTACGAGCAGTACTTC.